This TCR beta chain was profiled in a study of CXCR4 blockade with PD-1 therapy in pancreatic cancer. Patients who provided the archived tumor blocks had not received neoadjuvant therapy before surgery. Concerning this clone itself: Its specificity is not known. The junction does not match germline at one end; this may be a read error.

Notes on the study in general: Tumors were clonally expanded, mean 0.14 versus 0.05 in healthy blood. Sequencing covered TCRbeta chains only, not alpha chains.

Libraries were prepared by immunoSEQ multiplex PCR; TCRdb keeps only in-frame clonotypes and omits some of them. Seen here are more than 15,000 clones, around 72% observed once, and the top ten hold under 7.5%. Germline V gene lookup returns CDR1 LNHNV and CDR2 YYDKDF (reference sequence). CDR3 length equals 14 residues. The chain combines TRBV15 with TRBJ2-7; D tentatively reads TRBD1 or TRBD2 (5 bases each). The sample taken for sequencing was tumor tissue. The sequence came from a human donor with pancreatic ductal adenocarcinoma. CDR3 residues: CTTSRDPGPYEQYF. DNA of the CDR3: TGTACCACCAGCAGAGATCCGGGGCCCTACGAGCAGTACTTC.